The rows below give T cell receptor beta chains drawn from one sample of a study of blood T cell repertoires in COVID-19. Measured with immunoSEQ multiplex PCR; TCRdb has only the in-frame clones, and not every one. The table shows about 140,000 clones, with about 83% occurring only once. The sequenced sample was peripheral blood. Receptor source: a man aged 50 to 59 with acute or convalescent COVID-19. CDR3s include the opening cysteine and the closing phenylalanine or tryptophan. The D gene is left open where the match is weak. Clone size is given for some rows only: seen once, a few or many times, or a class if the clone is expanded.

J	size	length	V	D	DNA	CDR3
TRBJ2-3	-	15	TRBV7-9	-	TGTGCCAGCAGCTCGGGACTTCTAACAACAGATACGCAGTATTTT	CASSSGLLTTDTQYF
TRBJ2-1	few	12	TRBV7-3	TRBD1	TGTGCCAGCAGTTTCCCGGGACAGGGACAGTTCTTC	CASSFPGQGQFF
TRBJ2-7	-	14	TRBV19	-	TGTGCCAGCCCCGGGACACCTCACCTTTACGAGCAGTACTTC	CASPGTPHLYEQYF
TRBJ1-5	-	12	TRBV10-2	-	TGCGCCAGCAGTGAGACTTCGGGGCCCCAGCATTTT	CASSETSGPQHF
TRBJ2-5	-	14	TRBV10-2	-	TGCGCCAGCAGCCCCGGGACTTTCCAAGAGACCCAGTACTTC	CASSPGTFQETQYF
TRBJ1-5	-	11	TRBV20-1	-	TGCAGTGCTACCCAGGGGAAGGATCAGCATTTT	CSATQGKDQHF
TRBJ2-2	-	13	TRBV10-2	-	TGCGCCAGCACTCCAGGGAACACCGGGGAGCTGTTTTTT	CASTPGNTGELFF
TRBJ1-4	-	12	TRBV4-1	-	TGCGCCAGCAGCCAAGTGCGGGGAAAACTGTTTTTT	CASSQVRGKLFF
TRBJ1-1	few	14	TRBV19	TRBD1	TGTGCCAGTAGTACCGGGACAGGAAACACTGAAGCTTTCTTT	CASSTGTGNTEAFF
TRBJ2-3	-	14	TRBV28	-	TGTGCCTCCCAGCCACCGGGGAGCCGGGATACGCAGTATTTT	CASQPPGSRDTQYF
TRBJ2-3	-	13	TRBV7-9	-	TGTGCCAGCAGCTTGACAGTGGCAGATACGCAGTATTTT	CASSLTVADTQYF
TRBJ2-3	-	14	TRBV29-1	TRBD1	TGCAGCGTTGAGAGGCAGGGGGGCACAGATACGCAGTATTTT	CSVERQGGTDTQYF
TRBJ2-5	few	15	TRBV10-3	TRBD2	TGTGCCATCAGTGAAATAGCGGGGGCCCAAGAGACCCAGTACTTC	CAISEIAGAQETQYF
TRBJ1-2	-	14	TRBV29-1	-	TGCAGCGTCCGTCACCCCAACTTCTTATATGGCTACACCTTC	CSVRHPNFLYGYTF
TRBJ2-5	-	11	TRBV19	TRBD2	TGTGCCAGTAGCGGGGGGGAGACCCAGTACTTC	CASSGGETQYF
TRBJ1-6	-	13	TRBV27	-	TGTGCCAGCAGTTTCAGGGGTAATTCACCCCTCCACTTT	CASSFRGNSPLHF
TRBJ1-1	-	16	TRBV5-1	-	TGCGCCAGCAGCCCGGAGCAGGCGGGAGGGTACACTGAAGCTTTCTTT	CASSPEQAGGYTEAFF
TRBJ2-3	-	15	TRBV12-5	TRBD2	TGTGCTAGTGGTCGACTAGCGGGGGGCACAGATACGCAGTATTTT	CASGRLAGGTDTQYF
TRBJ1-6	many	15	TRBV4-2	-	TGTGCCAGCAGCCAAGAGGGACTCCTAAATTCACCCCTCCACTTT	CASSQEGLLNSPLHF
TRBJ2-5	-	12	TRBV2	-	TGTGCCAGCAGTCCTAGTTTTGAGACCCAGTACTTC	CASSPSFETQYF
TRBJ2-5	-	14	TRBV5-1	TRBD1	TGCGCCAGCAGGATACTAGGGGGCGGGGAGACCCAGTACTTC	CASRILGGGETQYF
TRBJ2-6	-	17	TRBV7-3	-	TGTGCCAGCAGCTTACGACAGGGAGGCTCTGGGGCCAACGTCCTGACTTTC	CASSLRQGGSGANVLTF
TRBJ2-5	-	17	TRBV5-4	TRBD2	TGTGCCAGCAGCTTGAGCCTAGCGGGGGGGATCCAAGAGACCCAGTACTTC	CASSLSLAGGIQETQYF
TRBJ1-1	-	12	TRBV30	-	TGTGCCTGGAGTCAACAGTCCACTGAAGCTTTCTTT	CAWSQQSTEAFF
TRBJ1-2	-	14	TRBV15	TRBD1	TGTGCCACCAGCAGAGAAAGGGGGCCGTATGGCTACACCTTC	CATSRERGPYGYTF
TRBJ2-3	once	16	TRBV27	TRBD2	TGTGCCAGCACCCACCTAGCGGGGGTTGGGACAGATACGCAGTATTTT	CASTHLAGVGTDTQYF
TRBJ2-5	-	15	TRBV3-1/TRBV3-2	-	TGTGCCAGCAGCCGGCAGGGAGGAGGACAAGAGACCCAGTACTTC	CASSRQGGGQETQYF
TRBJ2-3	-	12	TRBV12-3/TRBV12-4	-	TGTGCCAGCCGAGTGGTCCAAGATACGCAGTATTTT	CASRVVQDTQYF
TRBJ1-1	-	14	TRBV19	-	TGTGCCAGTAAATTGCAGGGGAGAGAAACTGAAGCTTTCTTT	CASKLQGRETEAFF
TRBJ1-2	-	12	TRBV7-8	TRBD1	TGTGCCAGCAGCTTTACAGGGGATGGCTACACCTTC	CASSFTGDGYTF